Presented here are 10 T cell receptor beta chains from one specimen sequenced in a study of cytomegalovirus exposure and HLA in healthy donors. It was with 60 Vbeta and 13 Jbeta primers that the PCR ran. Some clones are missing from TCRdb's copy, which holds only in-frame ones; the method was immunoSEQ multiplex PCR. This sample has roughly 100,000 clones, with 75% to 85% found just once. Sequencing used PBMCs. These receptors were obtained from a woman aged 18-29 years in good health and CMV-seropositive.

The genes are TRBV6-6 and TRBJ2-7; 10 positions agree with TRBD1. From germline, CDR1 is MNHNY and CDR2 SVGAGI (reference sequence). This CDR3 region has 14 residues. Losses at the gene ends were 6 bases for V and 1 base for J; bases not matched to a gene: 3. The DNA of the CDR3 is TGTGCCAGCAGGAGGACAGGGGGATCCTACGAGCAGTACTTC. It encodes CASRRTGGSYEQYF.

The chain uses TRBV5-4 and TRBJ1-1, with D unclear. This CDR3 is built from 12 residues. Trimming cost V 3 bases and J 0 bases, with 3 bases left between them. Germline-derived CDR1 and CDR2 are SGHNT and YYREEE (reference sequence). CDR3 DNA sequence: TGTGCCAGCAGCTCCATGAACACTGAAGCTTTCTTT. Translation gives CASSSMNTEAFF.

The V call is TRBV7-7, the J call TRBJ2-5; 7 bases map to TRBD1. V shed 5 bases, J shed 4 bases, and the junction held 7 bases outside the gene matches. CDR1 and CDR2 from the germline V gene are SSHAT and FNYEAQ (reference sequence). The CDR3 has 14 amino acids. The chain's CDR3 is CASSQGQFPETQYF. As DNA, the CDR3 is TGTGCCAGCAGCCAGGGACAGTTTCCAGAGACCCAGTACTTC.

CDR3 amino acids: CASSPMTGDEKLFF. The CDR3 nucleotides read TGTGCCAGCTCACCCATGACAGGGGATGAAAAACTGTTTTTT. This chain uses TRBV18 with TRBJ1-4; TRBD1 matches 8 bases. The junction had 3 bases not matched to a gene; V was cut back by 3 bases and J by 6 bases. This CDR3 comprises 14 residues. CDR1 and CDR2 from the germline V gene are KGHSH and LQKENI.

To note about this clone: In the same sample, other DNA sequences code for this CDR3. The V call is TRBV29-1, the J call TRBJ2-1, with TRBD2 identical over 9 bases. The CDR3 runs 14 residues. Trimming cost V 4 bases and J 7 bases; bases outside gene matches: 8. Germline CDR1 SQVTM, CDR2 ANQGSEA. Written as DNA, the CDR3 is TGCAGCGTTGTGGGCGGGAGGGCCGAGAATGAGCAGTTCTTC. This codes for CSVVGGRAENEQFF.

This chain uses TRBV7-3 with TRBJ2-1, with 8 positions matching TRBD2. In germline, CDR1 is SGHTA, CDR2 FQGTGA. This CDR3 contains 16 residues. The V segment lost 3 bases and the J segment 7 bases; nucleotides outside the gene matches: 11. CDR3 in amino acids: CASSLDRGGGGNEQFF. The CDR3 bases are TGTGCCAGCAGCTTGGACCGGGGGGGCGGGGGGAATGAGCAGTTCTTC. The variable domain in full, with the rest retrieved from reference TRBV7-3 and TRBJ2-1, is GAGVSQTPSNKVTEKGKYVELRCDPISGHTALYWYRQSLGQGPEFLIYFQGTGAADDSGLPNDRFFAVRPEGSVSTLKIQRTERGDSAVYLCASSLDRGGGGNEQFFGPGTRLTVL.

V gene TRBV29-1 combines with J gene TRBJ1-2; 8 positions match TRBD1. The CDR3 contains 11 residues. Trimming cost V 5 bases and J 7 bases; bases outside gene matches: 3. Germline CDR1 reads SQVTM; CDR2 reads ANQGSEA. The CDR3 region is CSVQGALGYTF. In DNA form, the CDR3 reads TGCAGCGTTCAGGGGGCTCTTGGCTACACCTTC. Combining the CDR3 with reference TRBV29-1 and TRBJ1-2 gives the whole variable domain SAVISQKPSRDICQRGTSLTIQCQVDSQVTMMFWYRQQPGQSLTLIATANQGSEATYESGFVIDKFPISRPNLTFSTLTVSNMSPEDSSIYLCSVQGALGYTFGSGTRLTVV.

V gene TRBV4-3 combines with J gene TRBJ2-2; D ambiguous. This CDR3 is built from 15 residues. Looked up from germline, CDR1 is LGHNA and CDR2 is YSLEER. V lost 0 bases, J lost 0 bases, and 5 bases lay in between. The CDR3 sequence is CASSQDPANTGELFF. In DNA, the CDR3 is TGCGCCAGCAGCCAAGATCCAGCGAACACCGGGGAGCTGTTTTTT.

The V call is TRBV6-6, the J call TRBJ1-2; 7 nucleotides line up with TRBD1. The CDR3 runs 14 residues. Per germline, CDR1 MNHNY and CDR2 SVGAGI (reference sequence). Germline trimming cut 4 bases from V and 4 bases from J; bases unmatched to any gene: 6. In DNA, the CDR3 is TGTGCCAGCAGTTTACAGGGGTCCCTCTATGGCTACACCTTC. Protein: CASSLQGSLYGYTF.

The DNA of the CDR3 is TGTGCCAGCAGCCGTGACAGTAGATTCTCCCTCTCCTATAATTCACCCCTCCACTTT. It yields the protein CASSRDSRFSLSYNSPLHF. The chain uses TRBV28 and TRBJ1-6; D might be TRBD1 (5 bases). Trimming left V 6 bases short and J 0 bases short, with 21 bases between. This CDR3 is 19 amino acids long. Looked up from germline, CDR1 is MDHEN and CDR2 is SYDVKM.